The 6 T cell receptor beta chains listed next were all sequenced from one sample in a study of CD8 T cells in ankylosing spondylitis. TCRdb re-called the 5' RACE reads through MiXCR, storing one row per CDR3 protein. The sample lists around 230,000 distinct CDR3 sequences, less than 10% occurring once. What was sequenced was blood, either unsorted or a sorted T cell fraction (not recorded which). All receptors derive from a male donor with ankylosing spondylitis or in good health (not recorded which).

This clonotype was counted at least ten times. This chain connects TRBV12-3 or TRBV12-4 to TRBJ2-1, with 12 bases identical to TRBD2. This CDR3 is 16 amino acids long. The junction had 7 bases not matched to a gene; V was cut back by 6 bases and J by 4 bases. The CDR3 loop is CASSTSGLAGYNEQFF. The CDR3, as DNA: TGTGCCAGCAGCACCTCCGGACTAGCGGGGTACAATGAGCAGTTCTTC.

At least ten counts were recorded for this clonotype. The V and J genes are TRBV5-1 and TRBJ2-1; 11 nucleotides agree with TRBD2. From germline, CDR1 is SGHRS and CDR2 YFSETQ. Trimming removed 1 base from V and 9 bases from J; junction bases left unmatched: 6. The CDR3 sequence is 15 residues long. The DNA of the CDR3 is TGCGCCAGCAGCTTGATGGGACTAGCGGATTCTGAGCAGTTCTTC. Its translation: CASSLMGLADSEQFF.

This clonotype was counted a few times. The chain is built from TRBV20-1 and TRBJ1-2; the D gene is possibly TRBD1 (5 bases). Germline loops: CDR1 DFQATT, CDR2 SNEGSKA (reference sequence). There are 12 residues in the CDR3. The V end lost 0 bases, the J end lost 8 bases, and 10 bases lay between the germline ends. The CDR3 DNA reads TGCAGTGCTAGAGATTGGCAGGGCGGCTACACCTTC. Protein: CSARDWQGGYTF.

This clonotype was picked up many times. The chain uses TRBV4-3 and TRBJ1-2, with D unresolved. V lost 0 bases to trimming and J lost 4 bases, with 15 bases between them. The length of the CDR3 is 16 residues. CDR1 LGHNA and CDR2 YSLEER come from the germline V gene. CDR3 loop: CASSQDYGGNFYGYTF. The CDR3 nucleotides are TGCGCCAGCAGCCAAGATTACGGCGGGAATTTCTATGGCTACACCTTC.

In this sample, this clonotype turned up many times. The chain recombines TRBV10-3 with TRBJ2-7, with 7 positions matching TRBD2. The length of the CDR3 is 15 residues. Germline CDR1 ENHRY, CDR2 SYGVKD. V was clipped by 6 bases and J by 0 bases; unmatched bases: 8. The CDR3 protein is CAISPASGSSYEQYF. The CDR3 DNA reads TGTGCCATCAGCCCGGCTAGCGGAAGCTCCTACGAGCAGTACTTC.

This clonotype was observed many times. This rearrangement joins TRBV28 to TRBJ2-6; D is unresolved. CDR1 is MDHEN and CDR2 is SYDVKM in the germline V gene. The CDR3 contains 14 residues. Trimming took 8 bases from V and 1 from J, leaving 9 bases between them. In DNA form, the CDR3 reads TGTGCCAGCCTCGAAGGGTCTGGGGCCAACGTCCTGACTTTC. This codes for CASLEGSGANVLTF.